The subject of this entry is one T cell receptor (beta chain). The data were taken from a study of blood T cell repertoires in COVID-19. About the research overall: From T cells, B-cell-depleted T cells, or PBMCs came the material, which was cDNA or gDNA.

Germline lookup yields CDR1 SNHLY and CDR2 FYNNEI. The CDR3 has 13 residues. The ends lost 5 bases at V and 8 bases at J; junction bases unmatched: 7. Generated by immunoSEQ multiplex PCR, the TCRdb table keeps only in-frame clones and is missing some. This table has roughly 250,000 clones, around 85% appearing once. The chain has TRBV2 and TRBJ1-1; 8 nucleotides line up with TRBD1. This clonotype was sampled from an elderly woman with acute or convalescent COVID-19. Sequencing was carried out using peripheral blood. CDR3 loop: CASSPDRAGEAFF. CDR3 DNA sequence: TGTGCCAGCAGTCCGGACAGGGCCGGAGAAGCTTTCTTT.